This record covers a single T cell receptor (beta chain). The target of this receptor is not known. Per-base qualities were not stored, and no clone one base away is much larger. V lost 7 bases and J lost 1 base, and the count of bases not matched to a germline gene is 10. The germline V gene yields SGHTA for CDR1 and FQGNSA for CDR2. CDR3 length: 16 amino acids, cysteine to phenylalanine. CDR3 DNA only is kept here, 48 bases in frame from base 1. The sample originates from a study of cytomegalovirus exposure and HLA in healthy donors (TCRdb year 2017). About the investigation overall: According to an earlier analysis of 450 to 650 of the donors, 150 million to 200 million T cells yielded 117 million unique TCR beta sequences and less than 300 Gb of sequence data. An early release that covered about 600 HLA-typed donors contained around 300 gigabases of sequencing data and tens of millions of unique TCR sequences. The aim of the study was to test whether cataloging public T cell receptors could identify signatures of past pathogen exposure. A later analysis re-analyzed previously published TCR beta repertoires from about 730 donors and added high-resolution HLA genotyping to study TCR occurrence patterns. Donor age, sex, ethnicity and CMV serostatus were compiled together with the repertoire data. Typing coverage differed by locus: A, B, C, DRB1 and DQB1 were typed in roughly 620-630 donors, DQA1 in about 510, DPA1 in approximately 600, and DPB1 in 400 to 480. Along with the roughly 610-subject first cohort, a separate validation cohort of around 110 different subjects was used. Rather than drawing on any new phenotypic data, the later analysis identified candidate immune exposures from TCR beta sequences and the way those sequences occurred across donors. Both class I and class II loci were covered by HLA typing, at four-digit resolution. A later genetic analysis took genome-wide SNP genotypes for about 55% of the roughly 700 donors and used that subset as a discovery cohort. Roughly five DR-DQ haplotypes were treated as single units for association and clustering because of strong linkage in the cohort. Among the roughly 380 genotyped donors, 81% belonged to the genetic ancestry cluster associated with self-reported Caucasian donors. To decide whether each TCR beta V gene segment behaved as functional or pseudogenic, an earlier analysis of approximately 590 of the donors relied on high-throughput TCR beta sequencing. The study combined high-throughput TCR immunosequencing, statistical association of individual TCRs with disease status, and machine learning to predict cytomegalovirus infection status. Using immunosequencing, the study profiled T cell repertoires from roughly 650 subjects and related those repertoires to cytomegalovirus serostatus. Every repertoire in the discovery cohort had been generated on one and the same sequencing platform. Among about 400 genotyped donors of the cohort, an average of around 240,000 unique TCR beta nucleotide sequences was sequenced per donor, of which roughly 17% were non-productive. Results the study describes overall, beyond this receptor: In an earlier analysis of some 640 of the donors, most TCR beta V segments were observed in productive rearrangements about 90% or about 30% of the time, broadly matching IMGT annotations. A later genetic analysis associated a missense DCLRE1C variant with V-gene and J-gene trimming of TCR beta chains, and an independent cohort replicated the association. According to a later analysis, parvovirus B19, influenza, CMV and Epstein-Barr virus appeared linked to several top co-occurrence clusters. According to a later analysis, TCR association rates differed among HLA loci, with DRB1 alleles showing the most associated TCRs and HLA-C alleles showing the fewest. The study listed 150 to 200 TCR beta chains as associated with cytomegalovirus. Correlated functional status among segregating V segments might reflect linkage disequilibrium, but an unknown experimental factor could not be ruled out. HLA typing was unavailable for some donors at each locus, so association tests used only the typed subset. The only immune exposure information available for the cohort was CMV serostatus. In both the original and validation cohorts, the classifier was reported to diagnose cytomegalovirus status with high specificity and sensitivity. The authors suggested that the approach could potentially be extended to other disease states and immunological phenotypes. In this cohort, only TCR beta chains were sequenced, and detectable features were limited by the absence of alpha or paired-chain data. Some IMGT-functional V segments, including TRBV6-2 and TRBV6-3, could not be distinguished by the 87-base-pair reads and were therefore excluded. In a later analysis, HLA-associated TCR beta chains were found to be more clonally expanded and to have lower generation probabilities than equally common non-associated chains. Because counts were too low, some 17 rarely observed V segments, including chromosome 9 orphons, were left out of the earlier analysis of approximately 580 of the donors. In a later analysis, most CMV-associated TCR beta chains were found to appear HLA-restricted, with HLA associations seemingly driven largely by CMV exposure. When HLA alleles, especially DR and DQ, strongly co-occurred, TCR associations were difficult to assign to individual alleles. A later genetic analysis reported fewer N-insertions in productive TCRs among donors in an Asian-associated ancestry cluster than the approximately 670-donor mean. A further reported finding was that TCR beta sequences accurately predicted the HLA-A and HLA-B alleles for most subjects in the first cohort. A later analysis associated about 18,000 TCR beta sequences with specific HLA alleles at a false discovery rate of 0.05. A few of the identified cytomegalovirus-associated TCR beta chains were confirmed in vitro to be specific for cytomegalovirus antigens. A cluster of highly shared sequence variants was judged likely to be a technical artifact of the sequencing pipeline. While some public TCRs were present in many individuals, most TCR sequences turned up only very rarely across donors. Roughly uniform sequencing depth across donors was assumed in presence/absence analyses, although this assumption may not hold.

The cohort was made up of approximately 700 healthy bone marrow donors. Cohort members were all nominally healthy when sampled, although unrecorded immune exposures were likely present. The donor was CMV seropositive and belonged to the group of 270 or so seropositive cohort members. A peripheral blood sample was provided by each donor, and peripheral blood mononuclear cells were used for TCR beta sequencing. Genomic DNA was extracted from the blood cell samples with the Qiagen DNeasy Blood Extraction Kit. Library preparation used the immunoSEQ multiplex PCR assay. For the multiplex PCR, a mixture combining 60 forward primers for TCR Vbeta segments and 13 reverse primers for TCR Jbeta segments was used. The CDR3 region of rearranged TCR beta genes was amplified from genomic DNA with a multiplex PCR assay. Amplified TCR beta libraries were sequenced as 87-base-pair reads on the Illumina HiSeq System. From the authors' description of their analysis: In a later analysis, tens of millions of unique TCR beta chains were counted across the 500 to 700 repertoires, and around 11 million of these chains were shared by at least two donors. Raw reads were error-corrected and collapsed into unique sequences by a nearest-neighbor algorithm in which closely related sequences were merged to remove PCR and sequencing errors. CDR3 sequences were aligned to IMGT reference sequences to assign V, D and J gene segments. For a sequence to be retained, a match of at least six nucleotides was required to both a V gene segment and a J gene segment. A rearrangement counted as productive if the CDR3 had no stop codons and remained in frame with V and J, and every other rearrangement counted as non-productive. CDR3 was defined according to IMGT convention as the region running from the second conserved V-encoded cysteine to the conserved J-encoded phenylalanine. In an earlier analysis of roughly 610 of the donors, sequences lacking an unambiguous match to a single V gene segment were excluded. In an earlier analysis of approximately 590 of the donors, V segments were called functional above 56.7% productive rearrangements and were called segregating when the between-donor standard deviation exceeded 5%. To diagnose cytomegalovirus status from the catalog of TCR beta chain sequences, a statistical classification framework was built. V and J gene assignment, in a later analysis, came from comparing TCR nucleotide sequences with IMGT/GENE-DB human TR gene sequences. The TCRdist pipeline was used in a later analysis to assign CDR3 sequences and most-parsimonious VDJ recombination scenarios. A later analysis defined each TCR beta chain by its CDR3 amino acid sequence plus V-gene family, and excluded reads lacking a unique V-gene family. In a later analysis, several hundred highly shared, low-generation-probability nucleotide sequences were removed to address suspected cross-contamination and a sequencing artifact. In a later analysis, a clonal expansion index for each public chain was calculated from normalized within-repertoire ranks of inferred template counts. A later analysis computed generation probabilities with a VDJ recombination model fitted to out-of-frame rearrangements, and checked the results against IGoR. Hypergeometric tests were used in a later analysis to score TCR-TCR, TCR-HLA and TCR-CMV co-occurrence, with a repertoire-size bias correction applied to the TCR pairs. A later analysis estimated false discovery rates by permuting HLA or CMV assignments 20 times. In a later analysis, co-occurring TCRs were grouped with DBSCAN, and TCRdist sequence similarity was added when clustering was performed within HLA-allele-positive subsets. Repertoires with fewer than 30,000 or more than 120,000 public chains, plus five repertoires with anomalous nucleotide sharing, were excluded from co-occurrence clustering. What TCRdb holds here is the immuneACCESS table cut down to in-frame rearrangements. Part of the clones is not present; checked against another copy, under half of the missing clones reflect an unresolved V gene, and the others are unexplained. V and J calls and clone size are given by that table; D and trimming were obtained from the DNA. The sample data list roughly 160,000 clones, and 80% of these were observed just once. The top ten clones comprise 1% of the sample.

The TCR was taken from a woman aged 45-59 years in good health and CMV-seropositive. This sequence uses TRBV7-2 and TRBJ2-3; a stretch of 8 junction bases matches TRBD2. The material sequenced was PBMCs. The CDR3 reads CASTFWGRGGTDTQYF. The DNA reads as follows: TGTGCCAGCACCTTTTGGGGGCGGGGGGGCACAGATACGCAGTATTTT.